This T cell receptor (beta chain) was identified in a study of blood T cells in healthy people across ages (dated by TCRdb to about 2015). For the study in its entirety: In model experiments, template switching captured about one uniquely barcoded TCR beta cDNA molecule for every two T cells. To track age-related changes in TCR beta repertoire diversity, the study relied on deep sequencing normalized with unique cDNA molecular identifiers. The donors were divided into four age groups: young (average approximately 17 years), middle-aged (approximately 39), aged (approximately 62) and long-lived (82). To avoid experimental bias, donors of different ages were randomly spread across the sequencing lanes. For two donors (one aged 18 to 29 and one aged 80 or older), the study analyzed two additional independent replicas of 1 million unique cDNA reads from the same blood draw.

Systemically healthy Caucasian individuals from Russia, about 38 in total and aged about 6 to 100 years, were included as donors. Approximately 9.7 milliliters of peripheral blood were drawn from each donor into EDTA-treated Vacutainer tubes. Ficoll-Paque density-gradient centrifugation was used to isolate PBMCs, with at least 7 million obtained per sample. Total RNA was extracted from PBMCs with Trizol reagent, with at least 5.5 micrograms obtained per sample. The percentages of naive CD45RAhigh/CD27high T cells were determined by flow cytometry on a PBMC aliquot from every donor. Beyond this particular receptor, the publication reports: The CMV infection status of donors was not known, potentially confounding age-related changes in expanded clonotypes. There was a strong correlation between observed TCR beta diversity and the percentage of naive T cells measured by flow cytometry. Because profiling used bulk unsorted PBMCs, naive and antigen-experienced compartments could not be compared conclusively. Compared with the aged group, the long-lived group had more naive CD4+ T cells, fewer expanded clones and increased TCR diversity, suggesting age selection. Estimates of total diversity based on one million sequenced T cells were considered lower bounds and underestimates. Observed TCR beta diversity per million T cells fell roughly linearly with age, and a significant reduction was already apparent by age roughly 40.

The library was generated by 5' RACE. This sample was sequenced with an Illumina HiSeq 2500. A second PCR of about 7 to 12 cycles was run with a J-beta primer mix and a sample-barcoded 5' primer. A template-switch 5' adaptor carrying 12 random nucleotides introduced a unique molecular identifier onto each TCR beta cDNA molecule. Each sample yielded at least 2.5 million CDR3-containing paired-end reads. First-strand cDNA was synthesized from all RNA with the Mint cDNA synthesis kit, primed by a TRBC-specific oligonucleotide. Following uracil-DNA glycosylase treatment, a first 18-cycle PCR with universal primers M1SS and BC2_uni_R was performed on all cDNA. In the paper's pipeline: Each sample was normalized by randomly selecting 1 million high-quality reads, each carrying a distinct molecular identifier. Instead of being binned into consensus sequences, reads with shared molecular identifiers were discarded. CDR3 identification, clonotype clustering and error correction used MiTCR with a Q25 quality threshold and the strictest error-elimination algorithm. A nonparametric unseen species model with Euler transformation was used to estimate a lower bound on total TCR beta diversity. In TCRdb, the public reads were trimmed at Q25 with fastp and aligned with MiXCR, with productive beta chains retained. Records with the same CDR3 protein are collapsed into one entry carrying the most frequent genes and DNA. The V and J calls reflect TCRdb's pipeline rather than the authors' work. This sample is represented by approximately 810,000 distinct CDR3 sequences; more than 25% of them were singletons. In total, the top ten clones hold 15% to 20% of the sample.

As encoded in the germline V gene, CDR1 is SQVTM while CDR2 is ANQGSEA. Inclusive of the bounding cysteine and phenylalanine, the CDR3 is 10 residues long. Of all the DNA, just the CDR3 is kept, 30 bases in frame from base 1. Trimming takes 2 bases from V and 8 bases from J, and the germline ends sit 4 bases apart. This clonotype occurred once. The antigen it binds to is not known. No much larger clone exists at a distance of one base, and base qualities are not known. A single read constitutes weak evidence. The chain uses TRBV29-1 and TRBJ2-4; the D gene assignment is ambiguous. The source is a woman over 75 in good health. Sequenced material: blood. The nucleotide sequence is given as TGCAGCGTTGAAATTGACATTCAGTACTTC. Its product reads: CSVEIDIQYF.